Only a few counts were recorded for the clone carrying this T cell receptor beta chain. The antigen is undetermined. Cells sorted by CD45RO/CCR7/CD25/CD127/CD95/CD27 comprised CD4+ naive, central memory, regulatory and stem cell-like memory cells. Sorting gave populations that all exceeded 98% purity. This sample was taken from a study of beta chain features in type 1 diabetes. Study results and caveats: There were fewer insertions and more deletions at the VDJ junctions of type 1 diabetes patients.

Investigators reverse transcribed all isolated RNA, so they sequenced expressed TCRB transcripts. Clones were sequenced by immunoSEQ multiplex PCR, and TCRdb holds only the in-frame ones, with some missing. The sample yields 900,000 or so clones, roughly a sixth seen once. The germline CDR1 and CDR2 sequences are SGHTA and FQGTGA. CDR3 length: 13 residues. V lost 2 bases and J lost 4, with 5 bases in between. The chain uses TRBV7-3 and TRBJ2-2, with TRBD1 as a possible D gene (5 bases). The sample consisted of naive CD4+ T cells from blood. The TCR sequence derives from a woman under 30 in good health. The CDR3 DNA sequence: TGTGCCAGCAGCTTACAGGGCACCGGGGAGCTGTTTTTT. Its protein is CASSLQGTGELFF. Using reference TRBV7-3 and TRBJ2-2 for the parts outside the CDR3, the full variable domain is GAGVSQTPSNKVTEKGKYVELRCDPISGHTALYWYRQSLGQGPEFLIYFQGTGAADDSGLPNDRFFAVRPEGSVSTLKIQRTERGDSAVYLCASSLQGTGELFFGEGSRLTVL.